Following are 17 T cell receptor beta chains from one sample sequenced in a study of blood T cell repertoires in COVID-19 (TCRdb year 2020). The protocol used for the library was the immunoSEQ multiplex PCR assay. TCRdb's version of the immuneACCESS table is confined to in-frame rearrangements and falls short of the full clone set. An unresolved V gene accounts for under half of the shortfall where checked; the remainder is of unknown origin. Present in this sample are about 300,000 clones, 89% of which were seen just once. Approximately 4.7% of the sample is taken by the ten largest. Sample: PBMCs or T cells enriched from blood (not recorded which). The receptor set was obtained from a man aged 60-69 years who had recovered from COVID-19.

The CDR3 nucleotides are TGTGCCAGCACCCCCGGTGAAGGGGGCGTCGCGACTGAAGCTTTCTTT. This translates into CASTPGEGGVATEAFF. The V call is TRBV9, the J call TRBJ1-1; 7 nucleotides line up with TRBD1. This CDR3 is built from 16 residues. V trimming: 6 bases; J trimming: 5 bases; junction bases outside the gene matches: 16. The germline CDR1 and CDR2 sequences are SGDLS and YYNGEE.

The CDR3 region has the DNA TGCAGCGGGGCTCCGGGACTAGCATACAATGAGCAGTTCTTC. The encoded protein is CSGAPGLAYNEQFF. The gene calls are TRBV29-1 and TRBJ2-1; 9 nucleotides align to TRBD2. CDR3 size: 14 residues. The germline gives CDR1 SQVTM, CDR2 ANQGSEA. J lost 4 bases, V lost 7 bases, and 8 bases had no gene match.

The CDR3 sequence is CASSLWGGEMGGYTF. For the CDR3, the DNA is TGTGCCAGCAGTTTATGGGGAGGGGAGATGGGAGGCTACACCTTC. The chain has TRBV28 and TRBJ1-2, with D maybe TRBD1 (5 bases). CDR1 is MDHEN and CDR2 is SYDVKM in the germline V gene. CDR3 length equals 15 residues. V lost 0 bases and J 8 bases, leaving 16 bases between the germline ends.

The chain combines TRBV3-1 (or the pseudogene TRBV3-2) with TRBJ2-6; 8 bases line up with TRBD1. The CDR3 has 18 residues. V lost 1 base to trimming and J lost 2 bases; unmatched junction nucleotides: 7. Germline CDR1 LGHDT, CDR2 YNNKEL (reference sequence). The chain's CDR3 is CASSQADRVYPGANVLTF. In nucleotides, the CDR3 is TGTGCCAGCAGCCAAGCGGACAGGGTTTACCCTGGGGCCAACGTCCTGACTTTC.

The chain is built from TRBV18 and TRBJ2-7; 9 bases fit TRBD1. This CDR3 is 14 amino acids long. The junction had 3 bases not matched to a gene; V was cut back by 4 bases and J by 2 bases. The germline gives CDR1 KGHSH, CDR2 LQKENI. The CDR3 DNA is TGTGCCAGCTCACTGGACAGGGGAGCCTACGAGCAGTACTTC. The encoded protein is CASSLDRGAYEQYF. Filled out from reference TRBV18 and TRBJ2-7, the complete variable domain reads NAGVMQNPRHLVRRRGQEARLRCSPMKGHSHVYWYRQLPEEGLKFMVYLQKENIIDESGMPKERFSAEFPKEGPSILRIQQVVRGDSAAYFCASSLDRGAYEQYFGPGTRLTVT.

This clone was found a few times. The chain combines TRBV6-1 with TRBJ1-1, with 8 bases that match TRBD1. CDR1 and CDR2 (germline): MNHNS, SASEGT. This CDR3 is 13 amino acids long. The junction had 6 bases not matched to a gene; V was cut back by 1 base and J by 11 bases. CDR3 sequence (DNA): TGTGCCAGCAGTGAAGGGCAGGGGGCTTGGGCTTTCTTT. The encoded protein is CASSEGQGAWAFF.

V usage is TRBV19 and J usage is TRBJ2-2; 9 bases are a match to TRBD2. Trimming cost V 7 bases and J 1 base; bases outside gene matches: 7. Germline V CDR1 and CDR2: LNHDA, SQIVND (reference sequence). The CDR3 is 16 amino acids. The CDR3 spells CASKASSGVNTGELFF. The CDR3 bases are TGTGCCAGTAAGGCTTCTAGCGGGGTGAACACCGGGGAGCTGTTTTTT.

This clone has just one count. J is TRBJ1-1 and V is TRBV6-5, with TRBD1 matching 7 bases. Germline V CDR1 and CDR2: MNHEY, SVGAGI. The CDR3 length is 15 residues. J lost 1 base, V lost 1 base, and 3 bases had no gene match. In DNA, the CDR3 is TGTGCCAGCAGTTACTATAACAGGGGGAACACTGAAGCTTTCTTT. Its translation is CASSYYNRGNTEAFF.

This clone was detected a few times. The genes are TRBV6-5 and TRBJ1-4; D might be TRBD1 (5 bases). CDR1 is MNHEY and CDR2 is SVGAGI in the germline V gene. The ends were cut back, 2 bases at V and 7 bases at J, with 11 bases in the middle. The length of the CDR3 is 14 residues. The CDR3 coding sequence is TGTGCCAGCAGTTACGTCCAGGGCCCTGAAAAACTGTTTTTT. Protein sequence: CASSYVQGPEKLFF.

The chain joins TRBV5-6 to TRBJ1-2; 8 positions match TRBD1. The trim removed 3 bases at V and 7 bases at J, leaving 11 bases unmatched. The CDR3 runs 15 residues. Germline assignment: CDR1 SGHDT and CDR2 YYEEEE. The CDR3 nucleotides read TGTGCCAGCAGCTGGGGGGGACAGGACGGAGGTGGCTACACCTTC. Protein product: CASSWGGQDGGGYTF.

The rearrangement links TRBV29-1 to TRBJ2-5; D might be TRBD2 (5 bases). In germline, CDR1 is SQVTM, CDR2 ANQGSEA. Trimming removed 7 bases from V and 1 base from J, with 13 bases in between. The CDR3 length is 13 residues. The CDR3 DNA is TGCAGCGGGCTCCGGGATCTCCAAGAGACCCAGTACTTC. Protein sequence: CSGLRDLQETQYF.

This clone was recorded only once. This sequence joins TRBV7-9 and TRBJ1-2, with D tentatively TRBD1 (5 bases). V lost 1 base and J 2 bases, leaving 8 bases between the germline ends. The CDR3 has 14 residues. CDR1 is SEHNR, CDR2 FQNEAQ, per germline (reference sequence). The CDR3 DNA reads TGTGCCAGCAGCTTAGAATCAGGGAACTATGGCTACACCTTC. It yields the protein CASSLESGNYGYTF.

The chain recombines TRBV28 with TRBJ2-7, with a possible D match to TRBD1 (6 bases). This CDR3 spans 13 amino acids. The V and J ends lost 6 bases and 1 base respectively, with 10 bases between them. Per germline, CDR1 MDHEN and CDR2 SYDVKM. The CDR3 DNA is TGTGCCAGCAGGTTTACAGGGTCCTACGAGCAGTACTTC. This encodes CASRFTGSYEQYF.

The chain combines TRBV24-1 with TRBJ2-1; 7 bases agree with TRBD2. Germline values: CDR1 KGHDR, CDR2 SFDVKD. This CDR3 has 15 residues. V trimming: 6 bases; J trimming: 4 bases; junction bases outside the gene matches: 8. The CDR3 DNA is TGTGCCACCAGTCCGGCGGGAGTAGGGTACAATGAGCAGTTCTTC. Residues: CATSPAGVGYNEQFF.

This chain links TRBV4-1 with TRBJ2-1, with D maybe TRBD1 (5 bases). This CDR3 has 15 amino acids. CDR1 is MGHRA and CDR2 is YSYEKL in the germline V gene. Trimming pared 0 bases from V and 7 bases from J, leaving 13 bases between. The CDR3 protein is CASSQDLKGWNEQFF. CDR3 coding DNA: TGCGCCAGCAGCCAAGATCTGAAGGGGTGGAATGAGCAGTTCTTC.

The chain carries TRBV5-1 and TRBJ1-5; 7 bases agree with TRBD1. The J segment lost 5 bases and the V segment lost 0 bases, leaving 5 bases of the junction unmatched. Germline CDR1 reads SGHRS; CDR2 reads YFSETQ. The CDR3 spans 15 residues. In DNA, the CDR3 is TGCGCCAGCAGCTTGGAAGGACAGGACCATCAGCCCCAGCATTTT. Its protein product is CASSLEGQDHQPQHF.

CDR3 sequence: CASSPRLRSETGSDGYTF. CDR3 sequence (DNA): TGTGCCAGCTCACCACGCTTGCGGTCGGAAACAGGTTCGGATGGCTACACCTTC. This chain joins TRBV18 and TRBJ1-2, with D possibly being TRBD1 (5 bases). This CDR3 has 18 amino acids. V was pared by 1 base and J by 6 bases, with 24 bases between. CDR1 KGHSH and CDR2 LQKENI come from the germline V gene.